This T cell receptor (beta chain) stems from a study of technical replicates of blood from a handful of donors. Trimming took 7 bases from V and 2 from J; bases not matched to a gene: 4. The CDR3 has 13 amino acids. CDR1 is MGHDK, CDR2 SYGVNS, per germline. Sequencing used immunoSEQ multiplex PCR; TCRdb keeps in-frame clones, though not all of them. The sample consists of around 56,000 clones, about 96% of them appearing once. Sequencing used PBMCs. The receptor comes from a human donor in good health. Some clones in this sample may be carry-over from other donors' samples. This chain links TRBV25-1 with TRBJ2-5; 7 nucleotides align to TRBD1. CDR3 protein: CASNLRGQETQYF. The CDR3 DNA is TGTGCCAGCAATCTCAGGGGGCAAGAGACCCAGTACTTC.